Listed below are T cell receptor beta chains from one sample, sequenced in a study of control samples from healthy donors and cancer patients. Some clones are missing from TCRdb's copy, which holds only in-frame ones; the method was immunoSEQ multiplex PCR. The sample shows about 79,000 clones, approximately 93% of them seen only once. The sequencing input was PBMCs. Receptor source: a woman aged 40 to 50 with lung cancer. The CDR3 runs from the conserved cysteine through the conserved F or W. A D gene is named only where the DNA matches it firmly. Only some rows state a clone size, as once, few, many or a class for expanded clones.

CDR3 protein,CDR3 DNA,V gene,clone size,D gene,J gene
CAWSVPAGKKNTIYF,TGTGCCTGGAGTGTACCAGCAGGGAAAAAAAACACCATATATTTT,TRBV30,once,NA,TRBJ1-3
CASSIPSGGYEQYF,TGTGCCAGCAGCATCCCTAGCGGGGGGTACGAGCAGTACTTC,TRBV11-3,NA,TRBD2,TRBJ2-7
CASSEQGGRETQYF,TGTGCCAGCAGTGAACAGGGGGGTCGCGAGACCCAGTACTTC,TRBV6-1,once,NA,TRBJ2-5
CASSLEVAGELFF,TGTGCCAGCAGCTTGGAAGTTGCCGGGGAGCTGTTTTTT,TRBV5-6,NA,NA,TRBJ2-2
CASSWDRDQPQHF,TGTGCCAGCAGTTGGGACAGGGATCAGCCCCAGCATTTT,TRBV2,NA,TRBD1,TRBJ1-5
CASSQVGGNTEAFF,TGTGCCAGCAGCCAAGTTGGTGGGAACACTGAAGCTTTCTTT,TRBV3-1/TRBV3-2,NA,NA,TRBJ1-1
CASSPGYGTEAFF,TGTGCCAGCAGTCCCGGCTATGGCACTGAAGCTTTCTTT,TRBV27,NA,NA,TRBJ1-1
CASSSRGTQSLYGYTF,TGTGCCAGCAGCTCACGGGGGACCCAGAGCCTGTATGGCTACACCTTC,TRBV13,NA,NA,TRBJ1-2
CASSRGGGVTGELFF,TGTGCCAGCAGCCGTGGGGGTGGGGTTACCGGGGAGCTGTTTTTT,TRBV27,NA,NA,TRBJ2-2
CASSLSGDTEAFF,TGTGCCAGCAGTCTTTCAGGTGACACTGAAGCTTTCTTT,TRBV12-3/TRBV12-4,NA,NA,TRBJ1-1
CAWSVWAGENTEAFF,TGTGCCTGGAGTGTTTGGGCAGGGGAGAACACTGAAGCTTTCTTT,TRBV30,NA,NA,TRBJ1-1
CASRLDVGNEKLFF,TGTGCCAGCAGACTTGACGTCGGCAATGAAAAACTGTTTTTT,TRBV6-5,once,NA,TRBJ1-4
CASSLTDRQQFF,TGTGCCAGCAGTTTAACCGACCGTCAGCAGTTCTTC,TRBV12-3/TRBV12-4,NA,NA,TRBJ2-1
CASSLVAGGLEKLFF,TGTGCCAGCAGCTTGGTGGCAGGGGGCCTTGAAAAACTGTTTTTT,TRBV5-4,few,TRBD1,TRBJ1-4
CASSPPGAHGYTF,TGCGCCAGCAGCCCCCCAGGGGCGCATGGCTACACCTTC,TRBV4-1,NA,NA,TRBJ1-2
CASSYGTSGDLTDTQYF,TGTGCCAGCAGCTACGGGACTAGCGGGGACCTCACAGATACGCAGTATTTT,TRBV7-6,NA,TRBD2,TRBJ2-3
CASSDTGGLNTEAFF,TGTGCCAGCAGTGACACAGGGGGCTTGAACACTGAAGCTTTCTTT,TRBV25-1,NA,TRBD1,TRBJ1-1
CASGTERPGNTIYF,TGTGCCAGCGGGACAGAGCGCCCTGGAAACACCATATATTTT,TRBV6-5,NA,TRBD1,TRBJ1-3
CASSYAGSETQYF,TGTGCCAGCAGTTATGCGGGGTCCGAGACCCAGTACTTC,TRBV6-5,NA,NA,TRBJ2-5
CASSPSRAYSYEQYF,TGCGCCAGCAGCCCCAGCCGCGCCTACTCCTACGAGCAGTACTTC,TRBV5-1,NA,NA,TRBJ2-7
CASSVSSGSNQPQHF,TGTGCCAGCAGCGTATCTTCAGGCTCCAATCAGCCCCAGCATTTT,TRBV9,NA,NA,TRBJ1-5
CASSLRTGRDQPQHF,TGTGCCAGCAGCCTCCGGACAGGGCGAGATCAGCCCCAGCATTTT,TRBV7-6,NA,TRBD1,TRBJ1-5
CASSPPAGHTSTDTQYF,TGTGCCAGCAGCCCGCCGGCGGGGCACACTAGCACAGATACGCAGTATTTT,TRBV3-1/TRBV3-2,NA,NA,TRBJ2-3
CASGRVTNEKLFF,TGTGCCAGCGGCAGGGTTACTAATGAAAAACTGTTTTTT,TRBV6-5,NA,NA,TRBJ1-4
CASSYNSYEQYF,TGTGCCAGCAGCTATAATTCCTACGAGCAGTACTTC,TRBV5-4,NA,NA,TRBJ2-7